This TCR beta chain was captured in a study of blood T cell repertoires in COVID-19. This clone has only one observation. The junction had 14 bases not matched to a gene; V was cut back by 9 bases and J by 5 bases. This CDR3 has 16 residues. The germline gives CDR1 SNHLY, CDR2 FYNNEI. TCRdb's copy holds only in-frame clones and misses some; the assay was immunoSEQ multiplex PCR. Seen here are roughly 250,000 clones, 75% to 90% observed once, and the top ten hold 2.5% to 3.5%. Specimen: PBMCs or T cells enriched from blood (not recorded which). The TCR was taken from a woman between 35 and 50 years old who had been exposed to COVID-19. V usage is TRBV2 and J usage is TRBJ2-2; 8 nucleotides line up with TRBD2. For the CDR3, the DNA is TGTGCCAGTTGGGGGGGACTAGGCTTCGTGACCGGGGAGCTGTTTTTT. It codes for CASWGGLGFVTGELFF.